This T cell receptor (beta chain) comes out of a study of siplizumab effects on memory and regulatory T cells (dated by TCRdb to about 2019). Concerning the study at large: The study looked at the effect of siplizumab, an anti-CD2 antibody, on alloreactive T-cell subsets in allogeneic mixed lymphocyte reactions made from human PBMCs. What the research found in general, with its limitations: Roughly 80-95% of proliferating CD4+ or CD8+ clones could not be assigned a naive or memory phenotype. The cumulative frequency of alloreactive sequences that could be traced back to unstimulated CD4+ memory T cells was significantly reduced by siplizumab. Whether proliferating Tregs from siplizumab cultures were suppressive was not functionally confirmed. Unstimulated naive T cells appeared to be more diverse than memory T cells, and naive cells seemed to make a substantial contribution to the alloresponse. Among mappable alloreactive CD4+ clones, an average Treg-derived fraction of roughly 70% was observed with siplizumab, compared with 25% to 30% in control reactions. Because sequences below about 10^-5 frequency were poorly captured, only a minor fraction of alloreactive clones could be mapped to unstimulated subsets.

Sorted unstimulated T cells and proliferating T cells recovered from mixed lymphocyte reactions underwent TCRbeta CDR3 sequencing. Fresh whole blood from some eleven HLA-typed healthy donors was used to isolate PBMCs. To map where alloreactive clones came from, CD4+ regulatory T cells in the unstimulated state were FACS-sorted. About this clone: It has no known antigen specificity. No base-level quality is on record; no much larger clone is a single base apart.

V is clipped by 0 bases and J by 0 bases, and the sequence between their germline boundaries is 15 bases long. The CDR3 holds 18 amino acids from the cysteine to the phenylalanine. This entry keeps only the CDR3 DNA: 54 bases, framed from base 1. The germline V gene yields MRHNA for CDR1 and SNTAGT for CDR2. The protocol used for the library was the immunoSEQ multiplex PCR assay. Approximately 100,000 TCR templates per sample were assayed on the deep sequencing platform. Genomic DNA extracted from sorted T cells was used for TCRbeta CDR3 sequencing. In the source study's methods: The R programming language was used for the clonal analysis of the TCRbeta CDR3 data. Unstimulated samples were compared with post-reaction CFSE-low samples to define alloreactive CD4+ and CD8+ clones. By matching sequences to the repertoires of sorted unstimulated Treg and non-Treg cells, each alloreactive CD4+ clone was assigned a regulatory or non-regulatory origin. TCRdb provides this immuneACCESS table in a form limited to in-frame rearrangements. Some clones are lacking; in checked studies, under half of them reflect an unresolved V gene, and why the rest are absent is not known. The DNA gave D and trimming, while V, J and clone size come from that table. The sample table holds about 82,000 clones, of which approximately 90% were seen once. The leading ten clones occupy approximately 1.5% of the sample.

The sequence derives from a human donor in good health. Rearrangement joined TRBV6-4 to TRBJ1-3; matching of 6 bases hints at TRBD1 as the D gene. The specimen sequenced was Tregs sorted from blood. The DNA sequence reads TGTGCCAGCAGTGACTCCCGGACAGCTATTAACTCTGGAAACACCATATATTTT. This yields the protein CASSDSRTAINSGNTIYF.